The present T cell receptor (beta chain) was sequenced within a study of neurological immune-mediated disorders. By 5'RACE with 10-nucleotide random UMIs, the cDNA was made. TCRdb ran MiXCR on the 5' RACE reads and lists one entry per CDR3 protein. The data show over 15,000 distinct CDR3 sequences, over 8.5% seen once. This clonotype was found many times. Germline trimming cut 5 bases from V and 0 bases from J; bases unmatched to any gene: 4. The CDR3 loop spans 16 amino acids. The germline gives CDR1 SGHTA, CDR2 FQGTGA. This chain links TRBV7-3 with TRBJ2-3; 11 bases are a match to TRBD2. The origin of this receptor is a woman in her 50s in good health. The specimen was CD8+ T cells from blood. This CDR3 reads CASSRTSGPSTDTQYF. CDR3 in DNA: TGTGCCAGCAGCCGGACTAGCGGGCCTAGCACAGATACGCAGTATTTT. Filled out from reference TRBV7-3 and TRBJ2-3, the complete variable domain reads GAGVSQTPSNKVTEKGKYVELRCDPISGHTALYWYRQSLGQGPEFLIYFQGTGAADDSGLPNDRFFAVRPEGSVSTLKIQRTERGDSAVYLCASSRTSGPSTDTQYFGPGTRLTVL.